Below, 15 T cell receptor beta chains from the same sample are listed, as sequenced in a study of OX40 agonist ivuxolimab in advanced cancers. The table came from immunoSEQ multiplex PCR; TCRdb's copy has only in-frame clones and leaves some out. Of approximately 81,000 clones in the sample, 81% were seen once. Specimen: CD4+ or CD8+ T cells sorted from blood, collected in a trial of the OX40 agonist ivuxolimab. The origin of the receptors is an adult with an advanced solid tumor such as melanoma, head and neck, liver or kidney cancer.

The count of this clone is one. V gene TRBV7-3 combines with J gene TRBJ2-5; TRBD2 agrees at 8 bases. Germline V lookup: CDR1 SGHTA, CDR2 FQGTGA. The CDR3 is 14 amino acids. J lost 1 base, V lost 3 bases, and 1 base had no gene match. Written as DNA, the CDR3 is TGTGCCAGCAGCTTTACTAGCGGCCAAGAGACCCAGTACTTC. The encoded protein is CASSFTSGQETQYF.

The chain recombines TRBV5-1 with TRBJ2-7, with D perhaps TRBD1 (7 bases). Looked up from germline, CDR1 is SGHRS and CDR2 is YFSETQ. Trimming removed 3 bases from V and 1 base from J, with 17 bases in between. CDR3 size: 16 residues. CDR3 DNA sequence: TGCGCCAGCAGCTGGGGGGACAGTGACTCATCCTACGAGCAGTACTTC. It translates to CASSWGDSDSSYEQYF.

This clone has more than one count but fewer than ten. The chain links TRBV19 to TRBJ1-5, with 9 positions matching TRBD1. Germline CDR1 LNHDA, CDR2 SQIVND (reference sequence). This CDR3 contains 15 residues. Unmatched junction bases numbered 9, after V lost 5 bases and J lost 7 bases. This CDR3 reads CASSFPQGAGQPQHF. Here the CDR3 DNA reads TGTGCCAGTAGTTTCCCACAGGGGGCAGGGCAGCCCCAGCATTTT.

This chain connects TRBV29-1 to TRBJ2-5; TRBD1 agrees at 7 bases. The CDR3 loop spans 12 amino acids. Germline V lookup: CDR1 SQVTM, CDR2 ANQGSEA. The trim removed 6 bases at V and 2 bases at J, leaving 3 bases unmatched. The CDR3 region has the DNA TGCAGCGTGTGGGACAGACAAGAGACCCAGTACTTC. Translation gives CSVWDRQETQYF.

This sequence joins TRBV14 and TRBJ1-4; a possible D gene is TRBD1 (5 bases). The CDR3 extends over 16 amino acids. Germline-derived CDR1 and CDR2 are SGHDN and FVKESK. V was shortened by 0 bases and J by 8 bases, with 16 bases between the two germline ends. The CDR3 sequence is CASSQDRRRGGEKLFF. As DNA, the CDR3 is TGTGCCAGCAGCCAAGATCGTAGGAGGGGTGGGGAAAAACTGTTTTTT.

The V and J genes are TRBV6-1 and TRBJ2-6; a possible D gene is TRBD2 (6 bases). V gave up 0 bases and J gave up 0 bases, with 12 bases separating them. Germline-derived CDR1 and CDR2 are MNHNS and SASEGT. The CDR3 totals 18 residues. The CDR3 protein is CASSEAPRGSSGANVLTF. The CDR3 bases are TGTGCCAGCAGTGAAGCGCCCCGGGGGAGCTCTGGGGCCAACGTCCTGACTTTC.

This clone has only one observation. V is TRBV6-5 and J is TRBJ1-2; no reliable D call. Trimming stripped 2 bases from V and 5 bases from J, with 15 bases between. The CDR3 length is 15 residues. The germline V gene has CDR1 MNHEY and CDR2 SVGAGI. CDR3 sequence (DNA): TGTGCCAGCAGTTACCTTGGTAGGCACACGTATGGCTACACCTTC. This codes for CASSYLGRHTYGYTF.

The chain combines TRBV5-1 with TRBJ1-1; D not resolved. The germline V gene has CDR1 SGHRS and CDR2 YFSETQ. This CDR3 has 13 amino acids. With 1 base removed from V and 1 base from J, the gap between germline ends came to 5 bases. The CDR3 nucleotides read TGCGCCAGCAGCTTGTGGGGGAACACTGAAGCTTTCTTT. This translates into CASSLWGNTEAFF. Looking up the rest from reference TRBV5-1 and TRBJ1-1 gives the full variable domain: KAGVTQTPRYLIKTRGQQVTLSCSPISGHRSVSWYQQTPGQGLQFLFEYFSETQRNKGNFPGRFSGRQFSNSRSEMNVSTLELGDSALYLCASSLWGNTEAFFGQGTRLTVV.

DNA for the CDR3: TGTGCCAGCAGCTTAGTCCAGGACCAAGAGACCCAGTACTTC. Its protein is CASSLVQDQETQYF. The rearrangement joins TRBV7-9 to TRBJ2-5; no definite D call. Per germline, CDR1 SEHNR and CDR2 FQNEAQ (reference sequence). Trimming stripped 1 base from V and 0 bases from J, with 6 bases between. The CDR3 is 14 amino acids.

The chain carries TRBV11-3 and TRBJ2-1; 16 nucleotides agree with TRBD2. The junction had 9 bases not matched to a gene; V was cut back by 5 bases and J by 8 bases. CDR3 length: 17 amino acids. CDR1 is SGHNT and CDR2 is YENEEA in the germline V gene. DNA for the CDR3: TGTGCCAGCAGCGGCTCCGGGACTAGCGGGGGGGCCTATGAGCAGTTCTTC. The encoded protein is CASSGSGTSGGAYEQFF.

The genes are TRBV10-3 and TRBJ2-5, with TRBD2 identical over 8 bases. The end of the DNA fits TRBJ2-7 better, so the J call may be wrong. Germline V gene sequence: CDR1 ENHRY, CDR2 SYGVKD. The CDR3 spans 14 residues. The CDR3 sequence is CAISGGGLSYEQYF. The CDR3, as DNA: TGTGCCATCAGTGGCGGGGGGCTGTCCTACGAGCAGTACTTC.

This chain joins TRBV6-5 and TRBJ2-7, with a possible D match to TRBD2 (5 bases). The CDR3 runs 12 residues. V shed 2 bases and J shed 11 bases, with 13 bases lying between them. CDR1 MNHEY and CDR2 SVGAGI come from the germline V gene. The CDR3 bases are TGTGCCAGCAGTTACCAACGGGGTCAAGAGTACTTC. Encoded protein: CASSYQRGQEYF.

The rearrangement links TRBV7-3 to TRBJ1-1; TRBD1 agrees at 9 bases. The CDR3 is made up of 14 amino acids. CDR1 SGHTA and CDR2 FQGTGA come from the germline V gene. Trimming cost V 6 bases and J 3 bases; bases outside gene matches: 5. The DNA for the CDR3 is TGTGCCAGCAGACCGACAGGGGGTTACACTGAAGCTTTCTTT. Translation: CASRPTGGYTEAFF.

The chain uses TRBV6-6 and TRBJ2-7; TRBD1 matches 8 bases. V lost 9 bases and J lost 0; bases outside the gene matches: 7. CDR1 is MNHNY and CDR2 is SVGAGI in the germline V gene (reference sequence). The CDR3 extends over 14 amino acids. In DNA form, the CDR3 reads TGTGCCAGTACAGGGGACAGGAGCTCCTACGAGCAGTACTTC. Its translation: CASTGDRSSYEQYF.

V usage is TRBV27 and J usage is TRBJ2-1; 8 bases align to TRBD1. V lost 0 bases to trimming and J lost 7 bases; unmatched junction nucleotides: 5. The CDR3 length is 15 residues. Germline lookup yields CDR1 MNHEY and CDR2 SMNVEV (reference sequence). The CDR3 loop reads CASSLSNRGRNEQFF. The CDR3 nucleotides read TGTGCCAGCAGTTTATCCAACAGGGGGAGGAATGAGCAGTTCTTC.